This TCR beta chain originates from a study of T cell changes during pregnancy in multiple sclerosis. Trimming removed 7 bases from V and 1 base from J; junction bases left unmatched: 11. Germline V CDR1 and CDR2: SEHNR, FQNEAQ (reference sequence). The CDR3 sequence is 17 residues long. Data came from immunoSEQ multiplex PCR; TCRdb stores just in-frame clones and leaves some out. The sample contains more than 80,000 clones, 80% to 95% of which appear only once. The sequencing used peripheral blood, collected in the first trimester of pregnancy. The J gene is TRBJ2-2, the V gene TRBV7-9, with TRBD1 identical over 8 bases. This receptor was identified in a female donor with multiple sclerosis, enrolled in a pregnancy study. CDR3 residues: CASNLQGANWNTGELFF. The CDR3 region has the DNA TGTGCCAGCAACCTCCAGGGGGCAAACTGGAACACCGGGGAGCTGTTTTTT. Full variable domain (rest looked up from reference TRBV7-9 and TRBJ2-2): DTGVSQNPRHKITKRGQNVTFRCDPISEHNRLYWYRQTLGQGPEFLTYFQNEAQLEKSRLLSDRFSAERPKGSFSTLEIQRTEQGDSAMYLCASNLQGANWNTGELFFGEGSRLTVL.